This T cell receptor beta chain comes out of a study of control samples from healthy donors and cancer patients. TCRdb keeps only in-frame clones here, not all; method: immunoSEQ multiplex PCR. This table has about 170,000 clones, around 93% appearing once. The CDR3 totals 13 residues. Trimming cost V 5 bases and J 3 bases, with 10 bases left between them. Germline V gene sequence: CDR1 SGHTA, CDR2 FQGNSA. V and J are TRBV7-2 and TRBJ2-5, with D possibly matching TRBD2 (5 bases). The TCR originated in a woman aged 55-70 years in good health. Material for sequencing was blood. The CDR3 region is CASSPGLKETQYF. CDR3 bases: TGTGCCAGCAGCCCCGGACTTAAAGAGACCCAGTACTTC.